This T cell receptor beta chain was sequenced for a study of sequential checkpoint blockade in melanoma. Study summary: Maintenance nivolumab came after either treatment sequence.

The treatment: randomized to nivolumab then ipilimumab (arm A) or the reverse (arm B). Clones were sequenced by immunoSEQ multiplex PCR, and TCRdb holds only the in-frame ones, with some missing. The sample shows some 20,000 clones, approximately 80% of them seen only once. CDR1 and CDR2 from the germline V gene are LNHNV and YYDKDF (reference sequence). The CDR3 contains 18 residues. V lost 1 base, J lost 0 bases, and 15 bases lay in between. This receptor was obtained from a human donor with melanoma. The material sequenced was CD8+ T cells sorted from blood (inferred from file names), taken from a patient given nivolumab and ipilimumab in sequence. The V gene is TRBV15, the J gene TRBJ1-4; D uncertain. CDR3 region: CATSRASGILSTNEKLFF. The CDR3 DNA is TGTGCCACCAGCAGAGCTTCCGGGATCCTTTCAACTAATGAAAAACTGTTTTTT.